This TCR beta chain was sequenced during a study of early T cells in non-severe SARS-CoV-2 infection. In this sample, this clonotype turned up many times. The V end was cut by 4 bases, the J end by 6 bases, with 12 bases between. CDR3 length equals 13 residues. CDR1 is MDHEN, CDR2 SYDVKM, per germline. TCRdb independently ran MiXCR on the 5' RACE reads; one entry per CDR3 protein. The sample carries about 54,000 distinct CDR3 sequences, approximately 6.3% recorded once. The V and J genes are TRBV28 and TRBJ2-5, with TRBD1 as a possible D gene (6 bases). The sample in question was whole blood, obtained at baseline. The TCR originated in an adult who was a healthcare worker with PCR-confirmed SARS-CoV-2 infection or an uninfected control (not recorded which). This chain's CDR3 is CASSWTVRKTQYF. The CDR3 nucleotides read TGTGCCAGCAGTTGGACAGTCAGGAAGACCCAGTACTTC.